The clone carrying this T cell receptor beta chain was detected only a few times. The data derive from a study of blood T cell repertoires in COVID-19. Produced via immunoSEQ multiplex PCR; TCRdb's table is partial and in-frame only. The sample consists of tens of thousands of clones, roughly 76% of them appearing once. Germline lookup yields CDR1 ENHRY and CDR2 SYGVKD. The CDR3 is 15 residues long. V lost 4 bases, J lost 2 bases, and 14 bases lay in between. Sequencing was carried out using peripheral blood. The receptor was isolated from a man between 65 and 85 years old with active or convalescent COVID-19. The chain joins TRBV10-3 to TRBJ1-2, with TRBD1 as a possible D gene (6 bases). CDR3 in amino acids: CAISVGGSQNYGYTF. CDR3 in DNA: TGTGCCATCAGTGTAGGGGGATCTCAGAACTATGGCTACACCTTC.